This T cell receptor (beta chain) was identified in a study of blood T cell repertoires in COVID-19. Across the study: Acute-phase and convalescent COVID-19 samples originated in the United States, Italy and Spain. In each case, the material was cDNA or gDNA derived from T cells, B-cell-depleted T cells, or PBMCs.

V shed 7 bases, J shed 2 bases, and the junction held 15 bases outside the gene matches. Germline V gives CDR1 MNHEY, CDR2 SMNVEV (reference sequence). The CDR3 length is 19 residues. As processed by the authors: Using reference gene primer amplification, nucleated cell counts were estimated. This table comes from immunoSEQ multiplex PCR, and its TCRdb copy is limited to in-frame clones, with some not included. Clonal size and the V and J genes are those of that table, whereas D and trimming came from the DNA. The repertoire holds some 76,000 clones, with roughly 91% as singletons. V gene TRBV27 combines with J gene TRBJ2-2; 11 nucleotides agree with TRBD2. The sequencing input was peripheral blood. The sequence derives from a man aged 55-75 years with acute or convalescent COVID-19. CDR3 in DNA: TGTGCCAGCACCCTTAATAGCGGGAGGGCCTTTGATAACACCGGGGAGCTGTTTTTT. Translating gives CASTLNSGRAFDNTGELFF.